One and the same sample provided the 22 T cell receptor beta chains below, sequenced in a study of blood T cell repertoires in COVID-19. Libraries were prepared by immunoSEQ multiplex PCR; TCRdb keeps only in-frame clonotypes and omits some of them. Of nearly 90,000 clones listed, 88% are singletons. The sequenced sample consisted of peripheral blood. All receptors come from a man between 60 and 70 years old with acute or convalescent COVID-19.

The chain employs TRBV27 and TRBJ2-6; no firm D call. The germline CDR1 and CDR2 sequences are MNHEY and SMNVEV (reference sequence). This CDR3 has 13 residues. V lost 6 bases to trimming and J lost 3 bases, with 6 bases between them. The CDR3 spells CASREYGANVLTF. The CDR3, as DNA: TGTGCCAGCAGAGAGTATGGGGCCAACGTCCTGACTTTC.

The chain joins TRBV15 to TRBJ2-7, with TRBD1 identical over 7 bases. CDR1 is LNHNV, CDR2 YYDKDF, per germline (reference sequence). The V segment lost 0 bases and the J segment 3 bases; nucleotides outside the gene matches: 17. The CDR3 runs to 19 residues. For the CDR3, the DNA is TGTGCCACCAGCAGAGAGCACCACCACCCCGGACAGGTCCACTACGAGCAGTACTTC. Translating gives CATSREHHHPGQVHYEQYF.

CDR3 DNA sequence: TGTGCCAGCAGCACCGGGACAGGGGTGGTTGGAGATACGCAGTATTTT. It specifies CASSTGTGVVGDTQYF. The chain joins TRBV21-1 to TRBJ2-3; no DNA check was done on the table's D call, TRBD1. TRBV21-1 is deemed a pseudogene. The CDR3 totals 16 residues.

The chain has TRBV19 and TRBJ2-3; 8 nucleotides align to TRBD2. The CDR3 runs 15 residues. Per the germline V gene, CDR1 is LNHDA and CDR2 is SQIVND (reference sequence). V was clipped by 1 base and J by 2 bases; unmatched bases: 2. CDR3 amino acids: CASSIAGGSTDTQYF. The CDR3 DNA is TGTGCCAGTAGTATAGCGGGAGGGTCCACAGATACGCAGTATTTT.

The J gene is TRBJ1-2, the V gene TRBV29-1; D uncertain. From germline, CDR1 is SQVTM and CDR2 ANQGSEA. V lost 0 bases, J lost 5 bases, and 7 bases lay in between. This CDR3 spans 12 amino acids. The CDR3 is CSVEESVYGYTF. The DNA of the CDR3 is TGCAGCGTTGAAGAATCAGTTTATGGCTACACCTTC.

V is TRBV14 and J is TRBJ1-2, with D hard to call. The germline CDR1 and CDR2 sequences are SGHDN and FVKESK. V lost 1 base to trimming and J lost 9 bases, with 15 bases between them. The CDR3 covers 14 residues. CDR3 region: CASSQGSHSLSYTF. In nucleotides, the CDR3 is TGTGCCAGCAGCCAAGGATCCCATTCCCTAAGCTACACCTTC.

The chain employs TRBV19 and TRBJ1-2; 10 nucleotides align to TRBD1. The length of the CDR3 is 12 residues. The junction had 13 bases not matched to a gene; V was cut back by 11 bases and J by 13 bases. Per germline, CDR1 LNHDA and CDR2 SQIVND (reference sequence). CDR3 amino acids: CASDRGPLCCTF. CDR3 DNA: TGTGCCTCCGACAGGGGGCCGCTATGCTGCACCTTC. The full variable domain, completed using reference TRBV19 and TRBJ1-2, is DGGITQSPKYLFRKEGQNVTLSCEQNLNHDAMYWYRQDPGQGLRLIYYSQIVNDFQKGDIAEGYSVSREKKESFPLTVTSAQKNPTAFYLCASDRGPLCCTFGSGTRLTVV.

The J gene is TRBJ1-1, the V gene TRBV3-1 (or the pseudogene TRBV3-2), with 8 positions matching TRBD1. This CDR3 contains 15 residues. Germline V gene lookup returns CDR1 LGHDT and CDR2 YNNKEL (reference sequence). J was trimmed by 4 bases and V by 2 bases; bases with no gene match: 6. CDR3: CASSQPTGAGTEAFF. The CDR3 DNA reads as TGTGCCAGCAGCCAACCGACAGGGGCCGGCACTGAAGCTTTCTTT.

This clone came up a few times. The chain uses TRBV27 and TRBJ1-4; weak D call: TRBD1 (6 bases). CDR1 is MNHEY and CDR2 is SMNVEV in the germline V gene (reference sequence). V dropped 2 bases and J dropped 10 bases, with 11 bases sitting between them. The CDR3 contains 13 residues. In DNA, the CDR3 is TGTGCCAGCAGTTTACTCAGGGGTGGAAAACTGTTTTTT. Amino acid sequence: CASSLLRGGKLFF.

The chain recombines TRBV12-3 or TRBV12-4 with TRBJ2-7; D unclear. CDR3 length: 12 residues. Trimming left V 2 bases short and J 4 bases short, with 6 bases between. CDR3 sequence reads: CASSLFTYEQYF. The CDR3 DNA reads as TGTGCCAGCAGTTTATTCACTTACGAGCAGTACTTC.

This rearrangement joins TRBV3-1 (or the pseudogene TRBV3-2) to TRBJ2-7; possibly TRBD2 for D (8 bases). Trimming stripped 4 bases from V and 2 bases from J, with 21 bases between. Germline V lookup: CDR1 LGHDT, CDR2 YNNKEL (reference sequence). The CDR3 has 17 amino acids. DNA for the CDR3: TGTGCCAGCAGCCCTCCGAGGGGGCTAGCGGGTACCTACGAGCAGTACTTC. Translating gives CASSPPRGLAGTYEQYF.

The chain combines TRBV3-1 (or the pseudogene TRBV3-2) with TRBJ1-1, with 7 bases matching TRBD1. Germline V gene sequence: CDR1 LGHDT, CDR2 YNNKEL (reference sequence). There are 12 residues in the CDR3. The trim removed 4 bases at V and 8 bases at J, leaving 4 bases unmatched. CDR3 sequence: CASSLRGLEAFF. CDR3 DNA sequence: TGTGCCAGCAGCCTCAGGGGGTTGGAAGCTTTCTTT.

This clone was recorded only once. The rearrangement joins TRBV9 to TRBJ2-7; TRBD2 aligns across 7 bases. The V gene end was trimmed by 0 bases and the J gene end by 7 bases; junction bases not matched to a gene: 4. The germline gives CDR1 SGDLS, CDR2 YYNGEE. The length of the CDR3 is 13 residues. DNA of the CDR3: TGTGCCAGCAGCGTAGGCCCACTAGCGGAGCAGTACTTC. Translating gives CASSVGPLAEQYF.

This chain links TRBV12-3 or TRBV12-4 with TRBJ1-2; no reliable D call. The CDR3 is 13 amino acids. Trimming pared 5 bases from V and 8 bases from J, leaving 15 bases between. Written as DNA, the CDR3 is TGTGCCAGCAGTCTCGGTACAGCCCTGGGCTACACCTTC. Translating it yields CASSLGTALGYTF.

This clone was picked up one time. V and J are TRBV7-2 and TRBJ2-7, with no clear D. V lost 5 bases to trimming and J lost 4 bases, with 6 bases between them. The CDR3 consists of 11 residues. Germline CDR1 and CDR2: SGHTA and FQGNSA. CDR3 region: CASSRYYEQYF. The CDR3 region has the DNA TGTGCCAGCAGCCGCTATTACGAGCAGTACTTC.

The chain recombines TRBV5-1 with TRBJ2-1; possible D gene TRBD2, 6 bases. CDR3 length: 16 residues. In germline, CDR1 is SGHRS, CDR2 YFSETQ. V dropped 3 bases and J dropped 9 bases, with 22 bases sitting between them. The DNA of the CDR3 is TGCGCCAGCAGCTCGGCCTTCGGTCTAGCGATAGGTGAGCAGTTCTTC. This gives the protein CASSSAFGLAIGEQFF.

The chain recombines TRBV5-1 with TRBJ1-1; 7 bases are shared with TRBD1. V was clipped by 4 bases and J by 2 bases; unmatched bases: 8. The CDR3 has 15 amino acids. Germline lookup yields CDR1 SGHRS and CDR2 YFSETQ. In DNA form, the CDR3 reads TGCGCCAGCAGCCTCCTGACAGGGACTAACACTGAAGCTTTCTTT. Translated, it gives CASSLLTGTNTEAFF.

The rearrangement uses TRBV10-3 and TRBJ2-7, with TRBD2 matching over 14 bases. Germline V gives CDR1 ENHRY, CDR2 SYGVKD. The CDR3 consists of 19 residues. J gave up 1 base and V 4 bases, and 12 bases lay outside the gene matches. The CDR3, as DNA: TGTGCCATCAGTGGAGGACCCGGGACTAGCGGGAGTGGGTCCTACGAGCAGTACTTC. Translating gives CAISGGPGTSGSGSYEQYF.

A single count supports this clone. The chain carries TRBV18 and TRBJ1-2; TRBD1 matches 8 bases. V shed 3 bases, J shed 6 bases, and the junction held 9 bases outside the gene matches. CDR3 length: 15 residues. In germline, CDR1 is KGHSH, CDR2 LQKENI. CDR3 in DNA: TGTGCCAGCTCACCCCTCGGACAGGGTGTGAATGGCTACACCTTC. Translation gives CASSPLGQGVNGYTF.

The chain recombines TRBV7-6 with TRBJ2-7; 8 nucleotides match TRBD2. The CDR3 extends over 14 amino acids. CDR1 and CDR2 (germline): SGHVS, FNYEAQ. The ends lost 8 bases at V and 1 base at J; junction bases unmatched: 7. This CDR3 reads CASGTSGGSYEQYF. As DNA, the CDR3 is TGTGCCAGCGGTACTAGCGGTGGATCCTACGAGCAGTACTTC.

The chain couples TRBV5-1 to TRBJ2-2; TRBD2 might be the D (5 bases). Germline V gene lookup returns CDR1 SGHRS and CDR2 YFSETQ. V was trimmed by 1 base and J by 5 bases, leaving 6 bases between them. The CDR3 is 13 amino acids. CDR3 DNA: TGCGCCAGCAGCTTGTTAGCGACCGGGGAGCTGTTTTTT. Amino acids: CASSLLATGELFF.

This chain links TRBV6-2 or TRBV6-3 with TRBJ2-3; 8 bases line up with TRBD2. Germline assignment: CDR1 MNHEY and CDR2 SVGEGT. There are 18 residues in the CDR3. J was trimmed by 4 bases and V by 6 bases; bases with no gene match: 18. DNA of the CDR3: TGTGCCAGCAGCCCTCTAGGCGGGGGGCCGATTGGGGCAGATACGCAGTATTTT. It encodes CASSPLGGGPIGADTQYF.